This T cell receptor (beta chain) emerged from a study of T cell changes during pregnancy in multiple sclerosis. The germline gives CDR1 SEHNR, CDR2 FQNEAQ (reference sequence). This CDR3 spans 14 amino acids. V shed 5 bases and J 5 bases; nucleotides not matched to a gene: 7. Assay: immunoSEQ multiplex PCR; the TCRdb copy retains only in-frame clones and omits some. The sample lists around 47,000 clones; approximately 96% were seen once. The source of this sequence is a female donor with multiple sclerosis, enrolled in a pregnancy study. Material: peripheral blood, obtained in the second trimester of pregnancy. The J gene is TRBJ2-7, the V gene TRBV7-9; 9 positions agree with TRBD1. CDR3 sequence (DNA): TGTGCCAGCAGCCGAGCCGACAGGGGGAACGAGCAGTACTTC. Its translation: CASSRADRGNEQYF.